This TCR beta chain was captured in a study of OX40 agonist ivuxolimab in advanced cancers. In the study overall: From about 23 to 85 years was the age range, with a mean of roughly 64 years, and roughly 80% were male. Study results and caveats: Clonal expansion was seen in CD4+ and CD8+ blood T cells by week 6 at 0.1 to 3.0 mg/kg.

Autoimmune disease history or systemic immunosuppression led to patient exclusion. This clone was recorded once. Its antigen is not known. This sample also contains other DNA sequences that code for the same CDR3. TCRdb keeps only in-frame clones here, not all; method: immunoSEQ multiplex PCR. The table includes over 75,000 clones, about 87% detected once. Trimming took 0 bases from V and 0 from J, leaving 7 bases between them. This CDR3 has 15 residues. Germline V gene sequence: CDR1 SGDLS, CDR2 YYNGEE. The chain links TRBV9 to TRBJ1-3; unclear D gene. The source material was CD4+ or CD8+ T cells sorted from blood, sampled in a trial of the OX40 agonist ivuxolimab. This receptor was identified in an adult with an advanced solid tumor such as melanoma, head and neck, liver or kidney cancer. DNA for the CDR3: TGTGCCAGCAGCGTAGAAGGTTCCTCTGGAAACACCATATATTTT. Amino acid sequence: CASSVEGSSGNTIYF.